Below, 5 T cell receptor beta chains from the same sample are listed, as sequenced in a study of blood T cell repertoires in COVID-19. Profiled with immunoSEQ multiplex PCR; TCRdb holds only in-frame clones, not every one. The sample comprises over 80,000 clones, 89% of which are singletons, and around 8.6% rests with the top ten. Sequencing input: peripheral blood. Receptors were obtained from a man in his fifties or sixties with acute or convalescent COVID-19.

The chain carries TRBV4-2 and TRBJ2-1; no clear D gene. Germline V gene lookup returns CDR1 LGHNA and CDR2 YNFKEQ. Trimming pared 0 bases from V and 7 bases from J, leaving 10 bases between. CDR3 length: 14 amino acids. In nucleotides, the CDR3 is TGTGCCAGCAGCCAAGATTCAGCGAGGAATGAGCAGTTCTTC. It yields the protein CASSQDSARNEQFF.

This chain joins TRBV5-5 and TRBJ1-4; D might be TRBD1 (6 bases). CDR3 length: 14 residues. V gave up 6 bases and J gave up 8 bases, with 17 bases separating them. Germline CDR1 is SGHKS and CDR2 is YYEKEE (reference sequence). For the CDR3, the DNA is TGTGCCAGCACCAAGGACAGCTTTTCGGAAAAACTGTTTTTT. It is translated as CASTKDSFSEKLFF.

This clone was found once. This chain joins TRBV2 and TRBJ1-5; 7 positions agree with TRBD1. The CDR3 runs 12 residues. CDR1 and CDR2 (germline): SNHLY, FYNNEI. V was clipped by 7 bases and J by 7 bases; unmatched bases: 4. CDR3 bases: TGTGCCAGCACTTCCAGGGGGCAGCCCCAGCATTTT. The encoded protein is CASTSRGQPQHF.

The chain has TRBV13 and TRBJ2-3; D is possibly TRBD1 (5 bases). Germline-derived CDR1 and CDR2 are PRHDT and FYEKMQ (reference sequence). The CDR3 covers 11 residues. Trimming removed 8 bases from V and 4 bases from J, with 7 bases in between. For the CDR3, the DNA is TGTGCCAGCCAGGGTGCAGATACGCAGTATTTT. Protein: CASQGADTQYF. Drawing the rest from reference TRBV13 and TRBJ2-3, the complete variable domain is AAGVIQSPRHLIKEKRETATLKCYPIPRHDTVYWYQQGPGQDPQFLISFYEKMQSDKGSIPDRFSAQQFSDYHSELNMSSLELGDSALYFCASQGADTQYFGPGTRLTVL.

A note on this clone: The junction differs from germline at one of its ends, possibly a read error. This rearrangement joins TRBV30 to TRBJ2-1, with 7 bases matching TRBD2. The germline V gene has CDR1 GTSNPN and CDR2 SVGIG (reference sequence). This CDR3 has 15 amino acids. The CDR3 DNA is TGTGCCTGGAGTCCAAAAGCGGGGATTTACAGTGAGCAGTTCTTC. Translated: CAWSPKAGIYSEQFF.